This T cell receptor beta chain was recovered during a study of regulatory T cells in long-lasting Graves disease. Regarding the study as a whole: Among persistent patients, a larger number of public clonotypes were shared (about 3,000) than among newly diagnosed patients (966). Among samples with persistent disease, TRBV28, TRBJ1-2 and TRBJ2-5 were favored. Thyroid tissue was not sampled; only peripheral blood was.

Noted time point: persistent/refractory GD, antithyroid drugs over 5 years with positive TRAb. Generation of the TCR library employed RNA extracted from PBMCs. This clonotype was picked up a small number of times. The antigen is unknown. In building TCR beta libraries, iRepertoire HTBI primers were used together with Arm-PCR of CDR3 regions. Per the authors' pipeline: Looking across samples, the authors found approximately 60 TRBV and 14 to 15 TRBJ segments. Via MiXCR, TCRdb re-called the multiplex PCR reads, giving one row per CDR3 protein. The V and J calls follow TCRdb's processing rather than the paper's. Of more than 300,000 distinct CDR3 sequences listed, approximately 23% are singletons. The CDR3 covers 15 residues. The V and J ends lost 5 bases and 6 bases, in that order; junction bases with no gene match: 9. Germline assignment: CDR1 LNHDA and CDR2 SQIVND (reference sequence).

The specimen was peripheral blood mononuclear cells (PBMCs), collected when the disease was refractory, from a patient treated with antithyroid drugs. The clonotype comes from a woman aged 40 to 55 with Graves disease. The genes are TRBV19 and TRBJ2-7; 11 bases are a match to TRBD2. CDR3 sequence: CASSRVSGRASEQYF. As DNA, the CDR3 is TGTGCCAGTAGTCGCGTTAGCGGGAGGGCGAGCGAGCAGTACTTC.